The rows below give T cell receptor beta chains drawn from one sample of a study of memory CD4+ T cells and cytomegalovirus serostatus. The repertoire was sequenced with immunoSEQ multiplex PCR; TCRdb's copy has only in-frame clones and lacks some. The table has roughly 40,000 clones, over 60% seen once. Specimen: memory CD4+ T cells from blood. Receptors were obtained from an adult in good health and CMV-seronegative. Each CDR3 is given with its conserved first and last residue. D genes are given only for firm matches. The listing skips clone size in some rows; elsewhere it reads once, few, many or a size class.

>-|-|TRBV14|TRBJ1-5
TGTGCCAGCAGCCGTGGGGCAGGACAGCCCCAGCATTTT
CASSRGAGQPQHF
>TRBD1|-|TRBV9|TRBJ1-1
TGTGCCAGCAGCAGGGACAGACACACTGAAGCTTTCTTT
CASSRDRHTEAFF
>-|-|TRBV4-1|TRBJ1-3
TGCGCCAGCAGCCAAGTGACACATTTGGACACCATATATTTT
CASSQVTHLDTIYF
>-|-|TRBV11-2|TRBJ1-3
TGTGCCAGCGAACTTCGCTGGGGAACCTCTGGAAACACCATATATTTT
CASELRWGTSGNTIYF
>-|-|TRBV18|TRBJ1-3
TGTGCCAGCTCATCCGGACAGCACACCATATATTTT
CASSSGQHTIYF
>-|-|TRBV5-1|TRBJ2-3
TGCGCCAGCAGCTTGGTGGGGGCGCAAGATACGCAGTATTTT
CASSLVGAQDTQYF
>-|-|TRBV27|TRBJ1-5
TGTGCCAGCCGCGAGGGTTTGCAGCCCCAGCATTTT
CASREGLQPQHF
>-|-|TRBV6-5|TRBJ1-1
TGTGCCAGCACCGCGGTCCGAGAGGCTTTCTTT
CASTAVREAFF
>-|-|TRBV7-8|TRBJ1-2
TGTGCCAGCAGCTTGGGGGGTAGGAACTATGGCTACACCTTC
CASSLGGRNYGYTF
>TRBD2|once|TRBV30|TRBJ2-7
TGTGCCTGGGGGGGAGGGACCCTCTACGAGCAGTACTTC
CAWGGGTLYEQYF
>TRBD1|-|TRBV7-9|TRBJ2-5
TGTGCCAGCAGCTTAGCGCGGCAGGGGGAAGAGACCCAGTACTTC
CASSLARQGEETQYF
>-|-|TRBV11-2|TRBJ2-1
TGTGCCAGCAGCTTAGATCCAATAGATGAGCAGTTCTTC
CASSLDPIDEQFF
>-|-|TRBV2|TRBJ1-5
TGTGCCAGCAGTGAAGAACGGGGTTATCGGCCCCAGCATTTT
CASSEERGYRPQHF
>TRBD1|-|TRBV28|TRBJ2-6
TGTGCCAGCAGTTTGCCGGGACAGCCCTCTGGGGCCAACGTCCTGACTTTC
CASSLPGQPSGANVLTF
>TRBD1|few|TRBV7-2|TRBJ2-7
TGTGCCAGCAGCCTCAAGAGGGTGGGACAGGGAACATACGAGCAGTACTTC
CASSLKRVGQGTYEQYF
>-|-|TRBV7-6|TRBJ2-2
TGTGCCAGCAGCTCCCCCTCGGCGGGGGCGCGAACCGGGGAGCTGTTTTTT
CASSSPSAGARTGELFF
>-|-|TRBV7-9|TRBJ2-7
TGTGCCAGCAGCTTCAGGAGGTTAGGCTACGAGCAGTACTTC
CASSFRRLGYEQYF
>TRBD1|-|TRBV7-9|TRBJ2-2
TGTGCCAGCAGCCCAGACGGGACAGCATTCACCGGGGAGCTGTTTTTT
CASSPDGTAFTGELFF
>-|few|TRBV5-1|TRBJ1-2
TGCGCCAGCAGCTTGAGGAGGGAAGGTGGCTACACCTTC
CASSLRREGGYTF
>TRBD1|-|TRBV7-7|TRBJ2-5
TGTGCTAGCAGCCCCCGGGACAGAGGAGAGACCCAGTACTTC
CASSPRDRGETQYF
>-|-|TRBV19|TRBJ1-5
TGTGCCAGTAGTTCAGGATGGGGACCGCAGTCCAATCAGCCCCAGCATTTT
CASSSGWGPQSNQPQHF
>-|-|TRBV7-2|TRBJ2-3
TGTGCCAGCAGCTTAAATTCGGCCGGGGCCGCTCAGAGGGTATATTTT
CASSLNSAGAAQRVYF
>-|once|TRBV29-1|TRBJ2-3
TGCAGCGTTGACAGGGTGGGCACAGATACGCAGTATTTT
CSVDRVGTDTQYF